Described below is a single TCR beta chain sequence and its context. Its specificity is not known. The assay was run at survey level. Only in-frame clones appear in the TCRdb table, and some are missing; sequencing was by immunoSEQ multiplex PCR. The data show about 25,000 clones, around 93% seen once. This specimen comes from a study of multiple sclerosis patients with progressive multifocal leukoencephalopathy. Study-wide findings and caveats: Lower normalized Shannon entropy suggested reduced TRB diversity in most PML patients. PML-onset expanded TRB clones were detectable before and during natalizumab therapy. TRBV and TRBJ usage showed no common pattern when PML developed.

Time point meaning: around 13 months of natalizumab therapy. The receptor comes from a young man with multiple sclerosis. The sample consisted of PBMCs, taken from a patient treated with natalizumab.

CDR3 sequence: CASSQETSGANVLTF. The DNA for the CDR3 is TGTGCCAGCAGCCAAGAAACCTCTGGGGCCAACGTCCTGACTTTC. V is TRBV4-2 and J is TRBJ2-6; D is unresolved. Germline CDR1 and CDR2: LGHNA and YNFKEQ. This CDR3 spans 15 amino acids. The V end lost 0 bases, the J end lost 0 bases, and 3 bases lay between the germline ends.